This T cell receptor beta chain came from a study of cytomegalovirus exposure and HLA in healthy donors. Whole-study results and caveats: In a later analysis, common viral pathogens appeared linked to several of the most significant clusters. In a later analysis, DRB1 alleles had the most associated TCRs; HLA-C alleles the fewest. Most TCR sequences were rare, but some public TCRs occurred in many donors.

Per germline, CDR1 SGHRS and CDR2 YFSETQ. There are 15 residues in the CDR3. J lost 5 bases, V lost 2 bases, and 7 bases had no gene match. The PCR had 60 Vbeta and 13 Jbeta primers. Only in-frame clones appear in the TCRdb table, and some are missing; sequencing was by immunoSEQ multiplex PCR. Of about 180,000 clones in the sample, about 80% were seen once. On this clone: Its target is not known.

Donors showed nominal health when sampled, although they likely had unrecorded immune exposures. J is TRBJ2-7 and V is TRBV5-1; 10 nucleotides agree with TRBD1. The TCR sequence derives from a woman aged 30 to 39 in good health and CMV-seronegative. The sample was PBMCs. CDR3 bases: TGCGCCAGCAGCTTACGGGACAGGGGAATGGACGAGCAGTACTTC. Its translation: CASSLRDRGMDEQYF.